The next 24 T cell receptor beta chains were all read from a single sample in a study of blood T cell repertoires in COVID-19. TCRdb keeps only in-frame clones here, not all; method: immunoSEQ multiplex PCR. The sample carries 200,000 to 300,000 clones, 75% to 90% recorded once. The sequenced material came from peripheral blood. These receptors originate from a man aged 25 to 40 with active or convalescent COVID-19.

V is TRBV7-2 and J is TRBJ2-7, with TRBD1 identical over 8 bases. V shed 0 bases, J shed 9 bases, and the junction held 7 bases outside the gene matches. Germline CDR1 SGHTA, CDR2 FQGNSA. The CDR3 sequence is 14 residues long. This CDR3 reads CASSLAGQGAGQYF. In nucleotides, the CDR3 is TGTGCCAGCAGCTTAGCTGGGCAGGGGGCTGGGCAGTACTTC.

The chain uses TRBV4-1 and TRBJ1-5; D not resolved. Trimming cost V 1 base and J 0 bases, with 10 bases left between them. Germline V gene sequence: CDR1 MGHRA, CDR2 YSYEKL. The CDR3 loop spans 16 amino acids. The CDR3 here is CASSQGTTNSNQPQHF. CDR3 coding DNA: TGCGCCAGCAGCCAAGGTACGACTAATAGCAATCAGCCCCAGCATTTT.

The chain couples TRBV10-3 to TRBJ1-5; D not certain. Germline V gene sequence: CDR1 ENHRY, CDR2 SYGVKD. Trimming shortened V by 11 bases and J by 4 bases, and 21 bases separated the two germline ends. This CDR3 spans 15 amino acids. CDR3 DNA: TGTGCCGCCCCGTTCTTCCCACACTATAATCAGCCCCAGCATTTT. Its translation is CAAPFFPHYNQPQHF.

The chain links TRBV5-5 to TRBJ1-2, with TRBD1 as a possible D gene (5 bases). Trimming cost V 0 bases and J 2 bases, with 11 bases left between them. The germline V gene has CDR1 SGHKS and CDR2 YYEKEE (reference sequence). This CDR3 is built from 15 residues. The chain's CDR3 is CASSLGHGGNYGYTF. The CDR3 nucleotides are TGTGCCAGCAGCTTGGGGCATGGGGGGAACTATGGCTACACCTTC.

V usage is TRBV27 and J usage is TRBJ2-7; TRBD2 agrees at 8 bases. The junction had 21 bases not matched to a gene; V was cut back by 7 bases and J by 7 bases. Germline V CDR1 and CDR2: MNHEY, SMNVEV (reference sequence). The CDR3 loop spans 17 amino acids. The CDR3 region has the DNA TGTGCCAGCACCCGACGCGGGGGGACCAACAGCCGCGGGGAGCAGTACTTC. This sequence encodes CASTRRGGTNSRGEQYF.

This clone was recorded only once. The chain joins TRBV5-4 to TRBJ2-5; the D gene is possibly TRBD2 (5 bases). The CDR3 covers 14 residues. The V gene lost 0 bases and the J gene lost 3 bases, with 9 bases spanning the gap. The germline V gene encodes CDR1 SGHNT and CDR2 YYREEE (reference sequence). The CDR3 is CASSLASGEETQYF. As DNA, the CDR3 is TGTGCCAGCAGCTTGGCCAGCGGCGAAGAGACCCAGTACTTC. Using reference TRBV5-4 and TRBJ2-5 for the parts outside the CDR3, the full variable domain is ETGVTQSPTHLIKTRGQQVTLRCSSQSGHNTVSWYQQALGQGPQFIFQYYREEENGRGNFPPRFSGLQFPNYSSELNVNALELDDSALYLCASSLASGEETQYFGPGTRLLVL.

This rearrangement joins TRBV9 to TRBJ2-7; possible D gene TRBD2, 5 bases. Trimming took off 4 bases at V and 6 bases at J, with 23 bases between the two ends. The CDR3 totals 16 residues. Germline V lookup: CDR1 SGDLS, CDR2 YYNGEE. CDR3 residues: CASSSRPDGLSGEQYF. CDR3 bases: TGTGCCAGCAGCTCACGTCCGGACGGACTTTCTGGCGAGCAGTACTTC.

The chain is built from TRBV5-4 and TRBJ1-6, with TRBD1 matching over 7 bases. The CDR3 is made up of 17 amino acids. Germline V gene data show CDR1 as SGHNT and CDR2 as YYREEE (reference sequence). The trim removed 3 bases at V and 0 bases at J, leaving 6 bases unmatched. The CDR3 spells CASSSGQMRSYNSPLHF. The CDR3 coding sequence is TGTGCCAGCAGCTCGGGACAGATGCGCTCCTATAATTCACCCCTCCACTTT.

The chain combines TRBV7-9 with TRBJ1-1; 8 bases fit TRBD1. Germline-derived CDR1 and CDR2 are SEHNR and FQNEAQ (reference sequence). Trimming removed 2 bases from V and 13 bases from J; junction bases left unmatched: 6. CDR3 length: 12 residues. The CDR3: CASSLMGQDVFF. In nucleotides, the CDR3 is TGTGCCAGCAGCTTAATGGGACAGGATGTTTTCTTT. Looking up the rest from reference TRBV7-9 and TRBJ1-1 gives the full variable domain: DTGVSQNPRHKITKRGQNVTFRCDPISEHNRLYWYRQTLGQGPEFLTYFQNEAQLEKSRLLSDRFSAERPKGSFSTLEIQRTEQGDSAMYLCASSLMGQDVFFGQGTRLTVV.

The chain recombines TRBV11-2 with TRBJ2-5; 9 positions agree with TRBD2. The CDR3 is 18 residues long. Germline CDR1 is SGHAT and CDR2 is FQNNGV. V trimming: 5 bases; J trimming: 1 base; junction bases outside the gene matches: 14. The CDR3 DNA follows: TGTGCCAGCAGCCGGGGGTGGTTTCTAGCGGGGTCCCAAGAGACCCAGTACTTC. Amino acids: CASSRGWFLAGSQETQYF.

The chain carries TRBV19 and TRBJ1-4; D remains unclear. This CDR3 region has 12 residues. Trimming removed 5 bases at V and 6 bases at J, with 7 bases between. Germline V gene data show CDR1 as LNHDA and CDR2 as SQIVND (reference sequence). This chain's CDR3 is CASSFRYEKLFF. For the CDR3, the DNA is TGTGCCAGTAGTTTCCGGTATGAAAAACTGTTTTTT.

This clone was seen more than once but under ten times. The chain couples TRBV11-2 to TRBJ2-1; perhaps TRBD1 as D (5 bases). Germline V gene sequence: CDR1 SGHAT, CDR2 FQNNGV. The CDR3 extends over 12 amino acids. Trimming shortened V by 4 bases and J by 9 bases, and 10 bases separated the two germline ends. CDR3 in DNA: TGTGCCAGCAGCTCAGGGCTTGGTGAGCAGTTCTTC. It yields the protein CASSSGLGEQFF.

V usage is TRBV3-1 (or the pseudogene TRBV3-2) and J usage is TRBJ1-2, with 9 bases fitting TRBD1. CDR3 length equals 13 residues. J lost 8 bases, V lost 1 base, and 2 bases had no gene match. Germline V gene data show CDR1 as LGHDT and CDR2 as YNNKEL (reference sequence). The CDR3 nucleotides are TGTGCCAGCAGCCAAGGGACAGGGGAGGGCTACACCTTC. Translation: CASSQGTGEGYTF.

J is TRBJ1-1 and V is TRBV11-2; D perhaps matches TRBD1 (5 bases). Germline V gene data show CDR1 as SGHAT and CDR2 as FQNNGV. The CDR3 is made up of 16 amino acids. The ends were cut back, 2 bases at V and 6 bases at J, with 19 bases in the middle. CDR3 sequence (DNA): TGTGCCAGCAGCTTATGGGGGGACGGACCGAGGGCTGAAGCTTTCTTT. It codes for CASSLWGDGPRAEAFF.

The CDR3 DNA is TGTGCCTGGGATTCACAGGGGGCACCGGGAAACACCATATATTTT. Translating gives CAWDSQGAPGNTIYF. The chain combines TRBV30 with TRBJ1-3; 9 bases match TRBD1. CDR1 is GTSNPN, CDR2 SVGIG, per germline (reference sequence). There are 15 residues in the CDR3. The ends lost 5 bases at V and 4 bases at J; junction bases unmatched: 9.

The genes are TRBV12-1 and TRBJ2-7; the D call in the table, TRBD2, was not verified against the DNA. TRBV12-1 is classified as a pseudogene. This CDR3 region has 18 residues. In DNA form, the CDR3 reads TGTGCCAGCAGCTCCACCATCTCGATTCAGCGGGGAAACTACGAGCAGTACTTC. Encoded protein: CASSSTISIQRGNYEQYF.

V is TRBV11-2 and J is TRBJ1-1; TRBD1 matches 9 bases. From germline, CDR1 is SGHAT and CDR2 FQNNGV. This CDR3 comprises 16 residues. With 1 base clipped from V and 0 bases from J, the junction kept 3 bases outside the gene matches. For the CDR3, the DNA is TGTGCCAGCAGCTTAGTCGGGACAGGGATGAACACTGAAGCTTTCTTT. Its translation: CASSLVGTGMNTEAFF.

This chain connects TRBV7-3 to TRBJ1-1, with TRBD1 matching 9 bases. From germline, CDR1 is SGHTA and CDR2 FQGTGA. V was pared by 5 bases and J by 5 bases, with 6 bases of the junction left unmatched. CDR3 size: 14 residues. DNA of the CDR3: TGTGCCAGCAGCCAGGGACAGGGTCATACTGAAGCTTTCTTT. It codes for CASSQGQGHTEAFF.

This chain links TRBV7-2 with TRBJ1-1; D ambiguous. The germline CDR1 and CDR2 sequences are SGHTA and FQGNSA. Trimming pared 3 bases from V and 2 bases from J, leaving 16 bases between. This CDR3 is 16 amino acids long. CDR3 in amino acids: CASSLRADRLNTEAFF. CDR3 bases: TGTGCCAGCAGCTTGAGGGCAGACCGACTAAACACTGAAGCTTTCTTT.

The rearrangement uses TRBV5-8 and TRBJ1-3; weak D call: TRBD1 (5 bases). V was shortened by 4 bases and J by 0 bases, with 14 bases between the two germline ends. The CDR3 has 16 amino acids. Germline CDR1 is SGHTS and CDR2 is YDEGEE. The CDR3: CASSREGPNSGNTIYF. The CDR3 DNA reads as TGTGCCAGCAGCCGGGAGGGGCCTAACTCTGGAAACACCATATATTTT.

The chain joins TRBV5-1 to TRBJ2-7; D possibly corresponds to TRBD1 (6 bases). Germline CDR1 SGHRS, CDR2 YFSETQ. V dropped 3 bases and J dropped 6 bases, with 13 bases sitting between them. The CDR3 is made up of 13 amino acids. CDR3 coding DNA: TGCGCCAGCAGCTGGAACGTGGGGGCCGAGCAGTACTTC. This translates into CASSWNVGAEQYF.

The chain joins TRBV7-9 to TRBJ2-3; 9 nucleotides align to TRBD1. This CDR3 contains 19 residues. V was pared by 5 bases and J by 0 bases, with 15 bases of the junction left unmatched. The germline V gene has CDR1 SEHNR and CDR2 FQNEAQ (reference sequence). CDR3 in DNA: TGTGCCAGCAGCCCCTCCGGGACAGGGCGCCGATATAGCACAGATACGCAGTATTTT. Translation gives CASSPSGTGRRYSTDTQYF. Filled out from reference TRBV7-9 and TRBJ2-3, the complete variable domain reads DTGVSQNPRHKITKRGQNVTFRCDPISEHNRLYWYRQTLGQGPEFLTYFQNEAQLEKSRLLSDRFSAERPKGSFSTLEIQRTEQGDSAMYLCASSPSGTGRRYSTDTQYFGPGTRLTVL.

The chain employs TRBV5-6 and TRBJ2-7; 7 nucleotides align to TRBD2. The CDR3 consists of 14 residues. Germline CDR1 and CDR2: SGHDT and YYEEEE. The V gene end was trimmed by 3 bases and the J gene end by 2 bases; junction bases not matched to a gene: 5. The CDR3 coding sequence is TGTGCCAGCAGCTGGGGACTATTCCCCTACGAGCAGTACTTC. Translation gives CASSWGLFPYEQYF.

CDR3 loop: CASSFLRDRDSPLHF. Here the CDR3 DNA reads TGTGCCAGCAGTTTCCTCCGGGACAGGGATTCACCCCTCCACTTT. This rearrangement joins TRBV27 to TRBJ1-6; 9 nucleotides line up with TRBD1. The length of the CDR3 is 15 residues. V lost 3 bases to trimming and J lost 8 bases; unmatched junction nucleotides: 5. The germline V gene has CDR1 MNHEY and CDR2 SMNVEV (reference sequence).